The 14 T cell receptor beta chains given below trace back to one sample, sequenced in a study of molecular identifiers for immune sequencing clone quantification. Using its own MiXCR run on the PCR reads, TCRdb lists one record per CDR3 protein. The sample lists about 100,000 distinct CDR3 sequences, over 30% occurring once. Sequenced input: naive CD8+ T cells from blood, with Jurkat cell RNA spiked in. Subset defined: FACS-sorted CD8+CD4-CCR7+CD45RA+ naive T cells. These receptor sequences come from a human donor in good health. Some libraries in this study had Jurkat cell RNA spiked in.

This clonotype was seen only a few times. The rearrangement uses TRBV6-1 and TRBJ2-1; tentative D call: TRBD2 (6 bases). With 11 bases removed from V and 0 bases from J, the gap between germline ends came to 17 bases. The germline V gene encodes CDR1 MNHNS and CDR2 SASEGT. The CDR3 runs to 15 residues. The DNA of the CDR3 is TGTGCCGCGGGCGGGGCACGATTCTCCTACAATGAGCAGTTCTTC. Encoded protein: CAAGGARFSYNEQFF.

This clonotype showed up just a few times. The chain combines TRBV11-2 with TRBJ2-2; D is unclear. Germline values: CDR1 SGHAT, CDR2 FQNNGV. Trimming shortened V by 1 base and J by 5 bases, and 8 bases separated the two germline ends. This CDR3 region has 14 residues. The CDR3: CASSLVSWTGELFF. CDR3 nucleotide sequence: TGTGCCAGCAGCTTAGTGTCTTGGACCGGGGAGCTGTTTTTT.

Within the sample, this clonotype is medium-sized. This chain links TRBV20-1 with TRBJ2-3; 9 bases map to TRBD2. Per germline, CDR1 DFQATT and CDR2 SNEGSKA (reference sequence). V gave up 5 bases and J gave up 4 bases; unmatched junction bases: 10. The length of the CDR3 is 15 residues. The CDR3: CSAPLLAGIPDTQYF. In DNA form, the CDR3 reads TGCAGTGCTCCCCTGCTAGCGGGAATTCCAGATACGCAGTATTTT.

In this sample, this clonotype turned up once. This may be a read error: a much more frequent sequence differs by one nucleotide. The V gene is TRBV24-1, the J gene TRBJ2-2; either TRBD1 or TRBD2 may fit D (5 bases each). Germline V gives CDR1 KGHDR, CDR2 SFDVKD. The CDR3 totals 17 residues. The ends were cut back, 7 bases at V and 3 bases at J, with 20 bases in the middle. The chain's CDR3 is CATRGPIRGSDTGELFF. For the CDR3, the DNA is TGTGCCACCAGAGGGCCCATTCGGGGCAGCGACACCGGGGAGCTGTTTTTT.

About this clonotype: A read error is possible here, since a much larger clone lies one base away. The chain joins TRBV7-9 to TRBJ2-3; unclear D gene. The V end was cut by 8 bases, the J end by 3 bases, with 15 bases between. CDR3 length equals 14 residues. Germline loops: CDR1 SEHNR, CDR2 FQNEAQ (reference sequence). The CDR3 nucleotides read TGTGCCAGCCCCTTCCCTCTGGCGACAGATACGCAGTATTTT. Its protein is CASPFPLATDTQYF.

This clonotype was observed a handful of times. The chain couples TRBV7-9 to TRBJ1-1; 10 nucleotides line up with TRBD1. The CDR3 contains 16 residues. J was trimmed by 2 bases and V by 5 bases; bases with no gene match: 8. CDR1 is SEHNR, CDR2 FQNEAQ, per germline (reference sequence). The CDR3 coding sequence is TGTGCCAGCAGCCTAAGGGACAGGGGAGTAAACACTGAAGCTTTCTTT. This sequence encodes CASSLRDRGVNTEAFF.

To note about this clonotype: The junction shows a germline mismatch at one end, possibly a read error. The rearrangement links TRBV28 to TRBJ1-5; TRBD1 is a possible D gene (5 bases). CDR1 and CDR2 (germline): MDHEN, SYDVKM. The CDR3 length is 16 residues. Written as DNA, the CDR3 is TGTGCCAGCAGTATACCAGGGCGGGGAAGCAATCAGCCCCAGCAGTTT. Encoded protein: CASSIPGRGSNQPQQF.

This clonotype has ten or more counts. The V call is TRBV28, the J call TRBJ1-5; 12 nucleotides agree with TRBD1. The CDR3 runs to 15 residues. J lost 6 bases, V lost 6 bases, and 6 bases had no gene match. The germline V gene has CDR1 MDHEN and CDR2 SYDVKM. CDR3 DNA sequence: TGTGCCAGCAGAGGGACAGGGGGCGCGGGTCAGCCCCAGCATTTT. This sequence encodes CASRGTGGAGQPQHF. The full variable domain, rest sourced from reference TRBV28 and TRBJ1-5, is DVKVTQSSRYLVKRTGEKVFLECVQDMDHENMFWYRQDPGLGLRLIYFSYDVKMKEKGDIPEGYSVSREKKERFSLILESASTNQTSMYLCASRGTGGAGQPQHFGDGTRLSIL.

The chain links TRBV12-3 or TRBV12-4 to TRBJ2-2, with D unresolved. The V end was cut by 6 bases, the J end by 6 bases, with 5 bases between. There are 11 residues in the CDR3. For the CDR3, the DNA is TGTGCCAGCAGCGTTCCCGGGGAGCTGTTTTTT. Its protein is CASSVPGELFF.

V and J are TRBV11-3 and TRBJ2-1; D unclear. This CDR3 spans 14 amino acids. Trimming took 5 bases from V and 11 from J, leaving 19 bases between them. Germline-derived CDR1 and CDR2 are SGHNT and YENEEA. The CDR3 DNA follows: TGTGCCAGCAGCCCGGACCAAACCCTGGGTCAGCAGTTCTTC. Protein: CASSPDQTLGQQFF. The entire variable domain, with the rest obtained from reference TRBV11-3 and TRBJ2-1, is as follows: EAGVVQSPRYKIIEKKQPVAFWCNPISGHNTLYWYLQNLGQGPELLIRYENEEAVDDSQLPKDRFSAERLKGVDSTLKIQPAELGDSAVYLCASSPDQTLGQQFFGPGTRLTVL.

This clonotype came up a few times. The CDR3 DNA sequence: TGTGCCATCATGGACGTAGGGGGCGAGCAGTACTTC. It specifies CAIMDVGGEQYF. V gene TRBV10-3 combines with J gene TRBJ2-7, with D possibly matching TRBD1 (6 bases). V was cut by 7 bases and J by 6 bases, with 13 bases left in between. CDR3 length: 12 amino acids. CDR1 ENHRY and CDR2 SYGVKD come from the germline V gene.

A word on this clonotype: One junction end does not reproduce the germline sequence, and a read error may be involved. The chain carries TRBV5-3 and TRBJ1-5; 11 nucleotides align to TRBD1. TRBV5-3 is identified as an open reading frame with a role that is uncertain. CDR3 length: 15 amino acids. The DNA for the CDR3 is TGTGCCAGCAGCTCCGGGACAGGGGGAGCTCAGCCCCAGCATTTT. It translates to CASSSGTGGAQPQHF.

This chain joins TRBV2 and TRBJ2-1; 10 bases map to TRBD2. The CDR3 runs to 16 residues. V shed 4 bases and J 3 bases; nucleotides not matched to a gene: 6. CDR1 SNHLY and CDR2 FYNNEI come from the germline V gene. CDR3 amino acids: CASSVSGRAFYNEQFF. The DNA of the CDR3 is TGTGCCAGCAGTGTGAGCGGGAGGGCCTTCTACAATGAGCAGTTCTTC.

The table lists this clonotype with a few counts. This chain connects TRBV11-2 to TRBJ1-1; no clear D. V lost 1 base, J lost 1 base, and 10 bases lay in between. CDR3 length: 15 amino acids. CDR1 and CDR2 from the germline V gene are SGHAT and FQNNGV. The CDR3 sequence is CASSLGIYRNTEAFF. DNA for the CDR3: TGTGCCAGCAGCTTAGGAATCTACAGGAACACTGAAGCTTTCTTT. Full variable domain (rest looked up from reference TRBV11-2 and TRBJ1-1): EAGVAQSPRYKIIEKRQSVAFWCNPISGHATLYWYQQILGQGPKLLIQFQNNGVVDDSQLPKDRFSAERLKGVDSTLKIQPAKLEDSAVYLCASSLGIYRNTEAFFGQGTRLTVV.